This T cell receptor (beta chain) originates from a study of blood T cell repertoires in COVID-19. On the study more broadly: Acute-phase and convalescent COVID-19 samples originated in the United States, Italy and Spain. PBMCs, B-cell-depleted T cells, or T cells were the source of the cDNA or gDNA that made up the material.

This CDR3 has 11 residues. Germline lookup yields CDR1 SGDLS and CDR2 YYNGEE. Trimming removed 3 bases at V and 5 bases at J, with 3 bases between. In the source study's methods: Reference gene primer amplification gave estimated nucleated cell counts. TCRdb's copy holds only in-frame clones and misses some; the assay was immunoSEQ multiplex PCR. Clonal size and the V and J genes are those of that table, whereas D and trimming came from the DNA. Of about 180,000 clones in the sample, around 88% were seen once. The sequence was obtained from a woman aged 25-40 years with acute or convalescent COVID-19. The chain has TRBV9 and TRBJ2-1; unclear D gene. The sequenced sample was peripheral blood. The CDR3 spells CASSGDNEQFF. DNA for the CDR3: TGTGCCAGCAGCGGAGACAATGAGCAGTTCTTC.